The present entry profiles one T cell receptor (beta chain) with its context. How the authors handled the data: Reference gene primer amplification yielded estimated nucleated cell counts. Using immunoSEQ multiplex PCR, the repertoire was profiled, and TCRdb retains in-frame clones only, with some absent. V, J and clone size are taken as reported in that table, and D and trimming were inferred from the DNA itself. The data contain some 200,000 clones, just under 85% of them seen just once; the ten biggest clones take up 1.3%. V shed 5 bases and J 3 bases; nucleotides not matched to a gene: 13. The CDR3 totals 16 residues. CDR1 is SGHVS, CDR2 FNYEAQ, per germline. These data belong to a study of blood T cell repertoires in COVID-19. Participants were aged roughly 18 to 90 years, lived in 25 or so US areas, and enrolled virtually.

The sequenced material came from PBMCs or T cells enriched from blood (not recorded which). The V call is TRBV7-6, the J call TRBJ2-7; 7 nucleotides align to TRBD1. This receptor was taken from a woman aged 40 to 50 with acute COVID-19. The CDR3 DNA follows: TGTGCCAGCAGCCCTAAAAGTTTTGGGACAGTCTACGAGCAGTACTTC. Protein: CASSPKSFGTVYEQYF.